This TCR beta chain was observed in a study of blood T cell repertoires in COVID-19. Study information: Specimens from acute and convalescent COVID-19 originated in the United States, Italy and Spain.

Repertoires were generated with immunoSEQ multiplex PCR, while TCRdb's copy carries only in-frame clones and drops some. This sample has 150,000 to 200,000 clones, with around 73% found just once. From germline, CDR1 is SGHVT and CDR2 SQSDAQ. V was cut by 8 bases and J by 7 bases, with 15 bases left in between. The CDR3 length is 13 residues. Participants were aged about 18 to 100 years, lived in around 25 US areas, and enrolled virtually. Material: PBMCs or T cells enriched from blood (not recorded which). The clonotype comes from a woman in her forties or fifties who had recovered from COVID-19. This chain connects TRBV7-4 to TRBJ1-3; unclear D gene. This CDR3 reads CASPGILRNTIYF. CDR3 coding DNA: TGTGCCAGCCCAGGAATTCTTCGGAACACCATATATTTT.